This TCR beta chain was identified in a study of T cell responses to AZD1222 COVID-19 vaccine. Germline CDR1 and CDR2: MNHNS and SASEGT. V lost 3 bases, J lost 5 bases, and 5 bases lay in between. This CDR3 has 11 amino acids. Study results and limitations: Repertoire sampling happened only post peak T cell response.

This clone was observed once. Its antigen is undetermined. The data were produced by immunoSEQ multiplex PCR, yet TCRdb's version contains in-frame clones alone and is incomplete. In the table there are about 150,000 clones, approximately 89% of which are singletons. Source: peripheral blood, taken on day 0 of AZD1222 vaccination. The chain carries TRBV6-1 and TRBJ2-7; the D is unclear. The origin of this receptor is an adult in good health. This CDR3 is CASSEVHEQYF. The CDR3 DNA reads TGTGCCAGCAGTGAGGTCCACGAGCAGTACTTC.